A selection of T cell receptor beta chains follows, all from one sample in a study of blood T cells in healthy people across ages. TCRdb used MiXCR to reprocess the 5' RACE reads, holding one entry per CDR3 protein. The sample has just over 800,000 distinct CDR3 sequences, about 59% seen once. Sequenced material: blood. The origin of the receptors is a man aged 30-40 years in good health. The CDR3 runs from the conserved cysteine through the conserved F or W. The order of the fields is CDR3 length, V gene, J gene, D gene, clone size, CDR3 DNA, CDR3 protein. D genes are given only for firm matches. A clone size is listed for some rows: how often the clone was seen (once, few, many), or a class if it is expanded.

>15|TRBV12-3/TRBV12-4|TRBJ2-1|TRBD1|few
TGTGCCACCGAAGGGGGGGACAGGGGCTACAATGAGCAGTTCTTC
CATEGGDRGYNEQFF
>16|TRBV4-2|TRBJ2-1|-|-
TGTGCCAGCAGCCAGGACGGTAGCACCTTCTACAATGAGCAGTTCTTC
CASSQDGSTFYNEQFF
>13|TRBV11-2|TRBJ2-1|-|-
TGTGCCAGTGGCCGGAACCCACAAGAGACCCAGTTCTTC
CASGRNPQETQFF
>13|TRBV30|TRBJ2-7|-|-
TGTGCCTGGAGTCCCCCGGGATCCTACGAGCAGTACTTC
CAWSPPGSYEQYF
>15|TRBV29-1|TRBJ2-5|-|-
TGCAGCGTTGCCCGAATTCCGACAGGCTCGAGTGAGCAGTACTTC
CSVARIPTGSSEQYF
>13|TRBV29-1|TRBJ2-7|TRBD1|-
TGCAGCGTTGAAACAGGGGGCTTCAACGAGCAGTACTTC
CSVETGGFNEQYF
>15|TRBV4-2|TRBJ1-2|TRBD1|-
TGTGCCAGCAGCCGAGGACAGGGCGGCGGCTATGGCTACACCTTC
CASSRGQGGGYGYTF
>15|TRBV10-3|TRBJ1-5|TRBD1|-
TGTGCCATCAGTGACCTTCGAGGGGGCGGTCAGCCCCAGCATTTT
CAISDLRGGGQPQHF
>17|TRBV7-2|TRBJ2-5|TRBD2|-
TGTGCCAGCAGCTTTGTTTCATTGCTAGCGGGGGCAGAGACCCAGTACTTC
CASSFVSLLAGAETQYF
>16|TRBV29-1|TRBJ2-5|TRBD2|few
TGCAGCGTTGAAGCATTACCGAGCGGGGGGGTGGAGACCCAGTACTTC
CSVEALPSGGVETQYF
>14|TRBV6-5|TRBJ1-2|-|few
TGTGCCAGCAGCAACGGGGCAGGGCGACGAGGCTACACCTTC
CASSNGAGRRGYTF
>15|TRBV7-9|TRBJ2-4|-|-
TGTGCCAGCAGCTTAGTTGAACATACCGAAAACATTCAGTACTTC
CASSLVEHTENIQYF
>15|TRBV20-1|TRBJ2-1|-|many
TGCAGTGCTAGTTTCGGGACGGTATCCTACAATGAGCAGTTCTTC
CSASFGTVSYNEQFF
>13|TRBV7-9|TRBJ2-5|TRBD2|-
TGTGCCAGCACCGGGACTACCCAAGGGACCCAGTACTTC
CASTGTTQGTQYF
>13|TRBV5-1|TRBJ2-1|-|-
TGCGCCAGCAGCGTGCATGGGCCTAATGAGCAGTTCTTC
CASSVHGPNEQFF
>13|TRBV29-1|TRBJ2-7|-|-
TGCAGCGTTGGCCCGACTCCCTTATACGAGCAGTACTTC
CSVGPTPLYEQYF
>15|TRBV4-2|TRBJ2-7|-|-
TGTGCCAGCAGCCAAGCGGCGGTTAGCTCCTACGAGCAGTACTTC
CASSQAAVSSYEQYF
>13|TRBV27|TRBJ2-3|-|few
TGTGCCAGCAGAAACGCCGACCTAGATACGCAGTATTTT
CASRNADLDTQYF
>14|TRBV7-8|TRBJ2-5|TRBD2|-
TGTGCCAGCAGCCAGACTAGCGGGGTTGAGACCCAGTACTTC
CASSQTSGVETQYF
>15|TRBV4-3|TRBJ2-3|-|few
TGCGCCAGCAGCGGGACTGGCGCTAGCACAGATACGCAGTATTTT
CASSGTGASTDTQYF
>15|TRBV5-5|TRBJ2-7|TRBD2|-
TGTGCCAGCAGCTTTCGGGGGGGAGGCTCCTACGAGCAGTACTTC
CASSFRGGGSYEQYF
>13|TRBV15|TRBJ2-6|-|-
TGTGCCACCAGCGCCAGGCAGGCGGGCGTCCTGACTTTC
CATSARQAGVLTF
>16|TRBV7-2|TRBJ2-1|TRBD2|-
TGTGCCAGCAGTCCTAGGGGCGGCGGGGGGGCCGGTGAGCAGTTCTTC
CASSPRGGGGAGEQFF
>16|TRBV27|TRBJ2-1|TRBD2|few
TGTGCCAGCACCACAACCACCGGGACTATCTACAATGAGCAGTTCTTC
CASTTTTGTIYNEQFF
>15|TRBV7-3|TRBJ2-7|-|-
TGTGCCAGCAGCTTAATGGAGGGCCCGTCCTACGAGCAGTACTTC
CASSLMEGPSYEQYF
>16|TRBV12-3/TRBV12-4|TRBJ2-7|TRBD1|-
TGTGCCAGCAGCTCAACCCGGGACAGGAGCTCCTACGAGCAGTACTTC
CASSSTRDRSSYEQYF
>15|TRBV7-6|TRBJ2-5|TRBD1|-
TGTGCCAGCGGTGGGGGACAGGGGGTAGGAGAGACCCAGTACTTC
CASGGGQGVGETQYF
>15|TRBV7-8|TRBJ2-7|TRBD1|-
TGTGCCAGCAGCCCCCGGACAGGGTCCCCCTACGAGCAGTACTTC
CASSPRTGSPYEQYF
>18|TRBV6-1|TRBJ2-7|-|-
TGTGCCAGCAGTGAATTAGCGGGACAGAAACTTCTTCCCTACGAGCAGTACTTC
CASSELAGQKLLPYEQYF